This paragraph reports one T cell receptor (beta chain). The antigen remains unidentified. cDNA libraries for TCR alpha and TCR beta, carrying sample barcodes and UMIs, came from 5'RACE with constant-segment primers. Via MiXCR, TCRdb re-called the 5' RACE reads, giving one row per CDR3 protein. The table lists about 560,000 distinct CDR3 sequences, 15% to 20% of them singletons. The entry originates in a study of T-cell memory formation after mild COVID-19. Study as a whole: In these data, TCR clusters were largely donor specific.

Notes on the study in general: Contracting CD8+ clones were enriched in EMRA, CD4+ mainly in CM and EM.

CDR3 length equals 14 residues. Between the trimmed V and J ends, which lost 4 bases and 5 bases, there was a span of 12 bases. This TCR came from an adult woman who had mild COVID-19 (a few samples of this study predate the infection). Cell type and time point are not known. Source material: PBMCs or a T cell subset sorted from them (not recorded which). The chain recombines TRBV12-3 or TRBV12-4 with TRBJ1-5; D unclear. Here the CDR3 reads CASSSLLGDQPQHF. DNA for the CDR3: TGTGCCAGCAGTTCGTTACTCGGGGATCAGCCCCAGCATTTT.